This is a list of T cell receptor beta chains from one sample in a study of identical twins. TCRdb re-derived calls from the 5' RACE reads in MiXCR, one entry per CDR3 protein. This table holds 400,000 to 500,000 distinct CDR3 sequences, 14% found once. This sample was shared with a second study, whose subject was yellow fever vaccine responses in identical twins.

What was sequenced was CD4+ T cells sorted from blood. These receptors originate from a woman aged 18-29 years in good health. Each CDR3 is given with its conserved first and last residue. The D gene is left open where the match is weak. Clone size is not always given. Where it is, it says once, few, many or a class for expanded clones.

CDR3 DNA: TGTGCCAGCAGTCCCCAAGTCTCCTACGAGCAGTACTTC
CDR3 protein: CASSPQVSYEQYF
D gene: .
V gene: TRBV28
clone size: .
J gene: TRBJ2-7

CDR3 DNA: TGTGCCAGCAGCACGGGACTAGCGGGGAGCACAGATACGCAGTATTTT
CDR3 protein: CASSTGLAGSTDTQYF
D gene: TRBD2
V gene: TRBV11-3
clone size: many
J gene: TRBJ2-3

CDR3 DNA: TGTGCCAGCAGCTCCGGGAGTAACGTCCTGACTTTC
CDR3 protein: CASSSGSNVLTF
D gene: .
V gene: TRBV7-3
clone size: .
J gene: TRBJ2-6

CDR3 DNA: TGTGCCAGCAGTCTCTCTAGCGGGAGTAGGGAGACCCAGTACTTC
CDR3 protein: CASSLSSGSRETQYF
D gene: TRBD2
V gene: TRBV12-3/TRBV12-4
clone size: .
J gene: TRBJ2-5

CDR3 DNA: TGTGCCTGGAGTGTCCGAGGCGGGATGAACACTGAAGCTTTCTTT
CDR3 protein: CAWSVRGGMNTEAFF
D gene: .
V gene: TRBV30
clone size: few
J gene: TRBJ1-1

CDR3 DNA: TGCGCCAGCAGCCTCCGAGAGGCCCACGAGCAGTACTTC
CDR3 protein: CASSLREAHEQYF
D gene: .
V gene: TRBV5-1
clone size: many
J gene: TRBJ2-7

CDR3 DNA: TGTGCCAGCAGCTTAGGGACTAGCGGGGGGCATCAAGAGACCCAGTACTTC
CDR3 protein: CASSLGTSGGHQETQYF
D gene: TRBD2
V gene: TRBV7-2
clone size: .
J gene: TRBJ2-5

CDR3 DNA: TGCAGCGTTGAAGATGCCGCCGGGACTAGCGGGGCAGGAGAGACCCAGTACTTC
CDR3 protein: CSVEDAAGTSGAGETQYF
D gene: TRBD2
V gene: TRBV29-1
clone size: .
J gene: TRBJ2-5

CDR3 DNA: TGTGCCAGCAGCTTTTACCGACAGTCCTCTAGCACAGATACGCAGTATTTT
CDR3 protein: CASSFYRQSSSTDTQYF
D gene: .
V gene: TRBV5-5
clone size: few
J gene: TRBJ2-3

CDR3 DNA: TGTGCCAGCAGTGAATCCGCGGGAGTCCAGGGGACCCAGTACTTC
CDR3 protein: CASSESAGVQGTQYF
D gene: TRBD2
V gene: TRBV25-1
clone size: .
J gene: TRBJ2-5

CDR3 DNA: TGTGCCAGCCACGAGCGGGAGCAAGAGCAGTACTTC
CDR3 protein: CASHEREQEQYF
D gene: TRBD2
V gene: TRBV28
clone size: few
J gene: TRBJ2-7

CDR3 DNA: TGCGCCAGCAGTGAGTTTGTTTTGGGGGTCGCCTACGAGCAGTACTTC
CDR3 protein: CASSEFVLGVAYEQYF
D gene: .
V gene: TRBV10-2
clone size: .
J gene: TRBJ2-7

CDR3 DNA: TGTGCCAGCAGCCCCCTAGCGGGGATTGTCGCCGGGGAGCTGTTTTTT
CDR3 protein: CASSPLAGIVAGELFF
D gene: TRBD2
V gene: TRBV5-8
clone size: few
J gene: TRBJ2-2

CDR3 DNA: TGTGCCAGCAGCTTAATGGCGGGGGGATTCATTGAGCAGTTCTTC
CDR3 protein: CASSLMAGGFIEQFF
D gene: TRBD2
V gene: TRBV7-9
clone size: few
J gene: TRBJ2-1

CDR3 DNA: TGCGCCAGCAGCTTCGAGGGTGGCGGCAATCAGCCCCAGCATTTT
CDR3 protein: CASSFEGGGNQPQHF
D gene: .
V gene: TRBV5-1
clone size: few
J gene: TRBJ1-5

CDR3 DNA: TGTGCCTGGGCCCCAGACAGGGATGAGCAGTTCTTC
CDR3 protein: CAWAPDRDEQFF
D gene: TRBD1
V gene: TRBV30
clone size: .
J gene: TRBJ2-1

CDR3 DNA: TGTGCCAGCTCACCATTTTCGGGGGAGCAGTACTTC
CDR3 protein: CASSPFSGEQYF
D gene: .
V gene: TRBV18
clone size: .
J gene: TRBJ2-7

CDR3 DNA: TGTGCCATCAGTGAGTCACGGGTTACCTACGAGCAGTACTTC
CDR3 protein: CAISESRVTYEQYF
D gene: .
V gene: TRBV10-3
clone size: .
J gene: TRBJ2-7

CDR3 DNA: TGTGCCAGCAGTGCCGAGGTTAGCACAGATACGCAGTATTTT
CDR3 protein: CASSAEVSTDTQYF
D gene: .
V gene: TRBV6-4
clone size: .
J gene: TRBJ2-3

CDR3 DNA: TGTGCCAGCAGTCGATCTACAGGGGCGGAGGGCCAGCCCCAGCATTTT
CDR3 protein: CASSRSTGAEGQPQHF
D gene: TRBD1
V gene: TRBV12-3/TRBV12-4
clone size: many
J gene: TRBJ1-5

CDR3 DNA: TGTGCCAGCAGCTTAAGGTCGGTGGGAGCAGACACCGGGGAGCTGTTTTTT
CDR3 protein: CASSLRSVGADTGELFF
D gene: .
V gene: TRBV7-2
clone size: .
J gene: TRBJ2-2

CDR3 DNA: TGTGCCAGCCGGGACAGGGCCTACAATGAGCAGTTCTTC
CDR3 protein: CASRDRAYNEQFF
D gene: TRBD1
V gene: TRBV6-6
clone size: .
J gene: TRBJ2-1

CDR3 DNA: TGTGCCAGCAGCCCCTCGACGGATTCCTACGAGCAGTACTTC
CDR3 protein: CASSPSTDSYEQYF
D gene: .
V gene: TRBV3-1
clone size: few
J gene: TRBJ2-7

CDR3 DNA: TGTGCCAGCAGCGTAGGTTCAGGAACACCGGGCAGGGAGACCCAGTACTTC
CDR3 protein: CASSVGSGTPGRETQYF
D gene: .
V gene: TRBV9
clone size: few
J gene: TRBJ2-5

CDR3 DNA: TGTGCCAGCAGTCCCAACCGGGCCAGGGGGCAAGAGACCCAGTACTTC
CDR3 protein: CASSPNRARGQETQYF
D gene: TRBD1
V gene: TRBV12-3/TRBV12-4
clone size: .
J gene: TRBJ2-5

CDR3 DNA: TGTGCCAGCAGCTTAGCCTCGGGACAGGGTCTGGGCTACACCTTC
CDR3 protein: CASSLASGQGLGYTF
D gene: TRBD1
V gene: TRBV7-9
clone size: .
J gene: TRBJ1-2

CDR3 DNA: TGTGCCAGCAGCTTGGGACTAGCGGGGGGCCCCTACACAGATACGCAGTATTTT
CDR3 protein: CASSLGLAGGPYTDTQYF
D gene: TRBD2
V gene: TRBV5-6
clone size: few
J gene: TRBJ2-3